These 2 T cell receptor beta chains came from one sample sequenced in a study of blood T cell repertoires in COVID-19. Clones were sequenced by immunoSEQ multiplex PCR, and TCRdb holds only the in-frame ones, with some missing. The sample contains about 200,000 clones, 70% to 80% of which appear only once. The source material was peripheral blood. All receptors come from a middle-aged woman with COVID-19, enrolled during active disease.

V and J are TRBV11-2 and TRBJ2-5; D gene ambiguous. This CDR3 is 14 amino acids long. Per germline, CDR1 SGHAT and CDR2 FQNNGV. The V gene lost 5 bases and the J gene lost 5 bases, with 15 bases spanning the gap. In nucleotides, the CDR3 is TGTGCCAGCAGCCGAGCTCTAGGTGCGGAGACCCAGTACTTC. Amino acids: CASSRALGAETQYF.

The chain carries TRBV12-5 and TRBJ2-1, with TRBD2 identical over 13 bases. The CDR3 is made up of 14 amino acids. J lost 11 bases, V lost 7 bases, and 8 bases had no gene match. Germline CDR1 reads LGHNT; CDR2 reads FRNRAP. CDR3 in DNA: TGTGCTAGTGCCCTGGGACTAGCGGGAAATCAGCAGTTCTTC. Its translation: CASALGLAGNQQFF.